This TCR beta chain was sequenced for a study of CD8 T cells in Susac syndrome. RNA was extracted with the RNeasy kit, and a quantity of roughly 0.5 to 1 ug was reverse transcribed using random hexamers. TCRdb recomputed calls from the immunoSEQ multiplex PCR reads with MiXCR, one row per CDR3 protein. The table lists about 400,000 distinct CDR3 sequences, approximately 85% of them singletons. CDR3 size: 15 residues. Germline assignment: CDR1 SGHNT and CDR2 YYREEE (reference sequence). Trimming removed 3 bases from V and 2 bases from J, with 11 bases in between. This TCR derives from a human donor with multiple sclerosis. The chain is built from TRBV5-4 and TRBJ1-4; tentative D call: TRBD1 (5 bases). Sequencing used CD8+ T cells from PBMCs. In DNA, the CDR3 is TGTGCCAGCAGCTCTTACGGGGGGACTAATGAAAAACTGTTTTTT. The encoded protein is CASSSYGGTNEKLFF.